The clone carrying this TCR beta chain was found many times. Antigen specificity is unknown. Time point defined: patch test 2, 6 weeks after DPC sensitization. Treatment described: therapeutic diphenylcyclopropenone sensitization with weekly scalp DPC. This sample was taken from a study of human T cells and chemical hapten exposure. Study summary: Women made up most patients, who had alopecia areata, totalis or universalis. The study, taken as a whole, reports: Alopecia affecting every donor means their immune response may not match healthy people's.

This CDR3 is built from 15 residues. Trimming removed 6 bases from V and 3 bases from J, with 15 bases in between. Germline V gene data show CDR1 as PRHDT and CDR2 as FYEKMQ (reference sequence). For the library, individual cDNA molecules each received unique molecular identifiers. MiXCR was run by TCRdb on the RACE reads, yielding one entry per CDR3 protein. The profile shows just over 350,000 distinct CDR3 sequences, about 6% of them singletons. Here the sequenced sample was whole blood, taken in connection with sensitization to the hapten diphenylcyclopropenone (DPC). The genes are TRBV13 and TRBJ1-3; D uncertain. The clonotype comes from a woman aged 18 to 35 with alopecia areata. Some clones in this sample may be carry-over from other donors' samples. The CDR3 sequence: CASSSQRENGNTIYF. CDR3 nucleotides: TGTGCCAGCAGTTCCCAAAGGGAGAATGGAAACACCATATATTTT.